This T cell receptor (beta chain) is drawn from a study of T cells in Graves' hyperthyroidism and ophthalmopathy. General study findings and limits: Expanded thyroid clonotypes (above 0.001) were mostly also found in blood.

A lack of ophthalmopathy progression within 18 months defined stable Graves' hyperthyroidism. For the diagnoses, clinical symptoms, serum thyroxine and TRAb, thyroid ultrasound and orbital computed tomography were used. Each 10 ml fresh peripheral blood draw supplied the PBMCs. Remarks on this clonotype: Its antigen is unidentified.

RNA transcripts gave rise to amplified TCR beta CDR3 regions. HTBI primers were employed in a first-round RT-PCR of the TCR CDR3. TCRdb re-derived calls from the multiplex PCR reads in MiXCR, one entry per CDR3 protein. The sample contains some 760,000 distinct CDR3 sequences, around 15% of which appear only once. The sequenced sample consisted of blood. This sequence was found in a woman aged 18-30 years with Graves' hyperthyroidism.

CDR3 in amino acids: CAWSVLAGTYNEQFF. CDR3 DNA: TGTGCCTGGAGTGTACTAGCGGGCACGTACAATGAGCAGTTCTTC. The chain recombines TRBV30 with TRBJ2-1; the match to TRBD2 covers 9 bases. Unmatched junction bases numbered 4, after V lost 0 bases and J lost 4 bases. The germline gives CDR1 GTSNPN, CDR2 SVGIG (reference sequence). The CDR3 runs to 15 residues. The complete variable domain, with remaining parts taken from reference TRBV30 and TRBJ2-1, reads SQTIHQWPATLVQPVGSPLSLECTVEGTSNPNLYWYRQAAGRGLQLLFYSVGIGQISSEVPQNLSASRPQDRQFILSSKKLLLSDSGFYLCAWSVLAGTYNEQFFGPGTRLTVL.